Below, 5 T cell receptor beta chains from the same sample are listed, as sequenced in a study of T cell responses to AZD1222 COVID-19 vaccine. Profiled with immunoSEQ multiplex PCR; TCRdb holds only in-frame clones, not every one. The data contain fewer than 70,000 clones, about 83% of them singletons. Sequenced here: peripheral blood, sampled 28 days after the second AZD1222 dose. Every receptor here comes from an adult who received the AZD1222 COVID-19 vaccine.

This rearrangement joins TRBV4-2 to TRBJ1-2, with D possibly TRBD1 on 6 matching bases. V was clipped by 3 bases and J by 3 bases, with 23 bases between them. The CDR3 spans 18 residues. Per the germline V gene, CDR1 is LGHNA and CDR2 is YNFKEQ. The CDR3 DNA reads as TGTGCCAGCAGCCAGAACCGGGACACAAAGATTAACCACTATGGCTACACCTTC. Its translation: CASSQNRDTKINHYGYTF.

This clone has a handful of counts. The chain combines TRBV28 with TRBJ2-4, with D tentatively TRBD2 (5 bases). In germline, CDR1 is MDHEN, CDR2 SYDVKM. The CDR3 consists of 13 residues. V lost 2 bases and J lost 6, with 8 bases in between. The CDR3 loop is CASSLAAGNIQYF. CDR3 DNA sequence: TGTGCCAGCAGTTTAGCGGCGGGAAACATTCAGTACTTC.

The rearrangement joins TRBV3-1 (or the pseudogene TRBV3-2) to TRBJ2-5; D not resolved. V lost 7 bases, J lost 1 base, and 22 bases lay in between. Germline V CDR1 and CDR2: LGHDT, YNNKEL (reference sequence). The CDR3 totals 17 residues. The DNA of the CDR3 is TGTGCCAGCATCAAATCAGAGGCAGCCTGGGGCCAAGAGACCCAGTACTTC. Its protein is CASIKSEAAWGQETQYF.

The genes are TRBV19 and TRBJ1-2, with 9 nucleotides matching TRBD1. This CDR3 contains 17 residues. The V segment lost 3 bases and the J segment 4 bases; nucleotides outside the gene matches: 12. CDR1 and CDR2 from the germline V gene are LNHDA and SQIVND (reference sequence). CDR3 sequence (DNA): TGTGCCAGTAGTATGGGACAGGGTTTCTCGTTCGGCTATGGCTACACCTTC. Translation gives CASSMGQGFSFGYGYTF.

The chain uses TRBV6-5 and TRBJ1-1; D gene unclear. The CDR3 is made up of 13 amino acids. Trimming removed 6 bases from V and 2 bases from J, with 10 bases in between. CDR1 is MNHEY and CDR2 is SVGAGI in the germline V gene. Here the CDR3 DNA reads TGTGCCAGCAGGAAGGAACGAAACACTGAAGCTTTCTTT. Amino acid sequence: CASRKERNTEAFF.